This T cell receptor beta chain was found in a study of vaccination and CD4 T cells after COVID-19. At the Johns Hopkins FTIC core, DNA taken from cultured CD4+ T cells was sequenced by way of the Oncomine TCR Beta short-read assay. Using its own MiXCR run on the PCR reads, TCRdb lists one record per CDR3 protein. The table lists over 10,000 distinct CDR3 sequences, under 45% of them singletons. In germline, CDR1 is LNHNV, CDR2 YYDKDF (reference sequence). Trimming at V came to 2 bases and at J to 4 bases, leaving 5 bases not matched to a gene. The length of the CDR3 is 17 residues. General study points: Spike mono-reactivity was evident in 304 of the 307 vaccine-specific clones derived from convalescent patients.

This clonotype came up a few times. The antigen remains unidentified. Treatment noted: roughly 11-day PBMC culture with coronavirus spike peptide pools or control peptides (ViraFEST assay). ViraFEST expanded antigen-specific T cells with peptide pools, then sequenced TCRs. Fresh IL-2 medium was used to replace half of the medium on days 3 and 7. The TCR was taken from a human donor who had recovered from COVID-19. Sequencing was carried out using CD4+ T cells from blood, cultured in vitro. This chain connects TRBV15 to TRBJ2-1; 13 bases line up with TRBD2. The chain's CDR3 is CATSRTRTSGRYNEQFF. CDR3 coding DNA: TGTGCCACCAGCAGAACTAGGACTAGCGGGAGATACAATGAGCAGTTCTTC.